These 5 T cell receptor beta chains were sequenced from one sample in a study of PD-1 blockade in classical Hodgkin lymphoma. Every patient was affected by relapse after autologous stem cell transplantation, while exposure to brentuximab vedotin was not uniform. Libraries were prepared by immunoSEQ multiplex PCR; TCRdb keeps only in-frame clonotypes and omits some of them. Of more than 20,000 clones listed, 86% were seen once; the top ten hold 2.5%. The sequences come from peripheral blood mononuclear cells (PBMCs), collected at baseline. These receptors originate from a human donor with classical Hodgkin lymphoma.

This chain connects TRBV19 to TRBJ1-2, with D possibly matching TRBD1 (6 bases). Germline CDR1 and CDR2: LNHDA and SQIVND (reference sequence). The CDR3 length is 15 residues. The V end was cut by 6 bases, the J end by 4 bases, with 18 bases between. CDR3 sequence: CASSSLQGPFYGYTF. CDR3 bases: TGTGCCAGTAGCTCCTTACAGGGTCCTTTCTATGGCTACACCTTC.

The gene calls are TRBV19 and TRBJ1-3; no definite D call. CDR1 is LNHDA, CDR2 SQIVND, per germline (reference sequence). Trimming cost V 6 bases and J 0 bases, with 9 bases left between them. There are 14 residues in the CDR3. The CDR3 here is CASREAFSGNTIYF. DNA for the CDR3: TGTGCCAGTAGGGAAGCCTTCTCTGGAAACACCATATATTTT.

This clone has a single count. At one boundary the junction diverges from the germline segment, which might be a read error. CDR3 residues: CASVGQGNGKLFF. The CDR3 DNA follows: TGTGCTAGCGTAGGACAGGGTAATGGAAAACTGTTTTTT. The rearrangement joins TRBV7-7 to TRBJ1-4, with 8 nucleotides matching TRBD1. The CDR3 sequence is 13 residues long. CDR1 and CDR2 (germline): SSHAT, FNYEAQ (reference sequence).

This clone was seen only once. J is TRBJ2-7 and V is TRBV7-9; 9 nucleotides match TRBD2. The CDR3 has 17 residues. Germline lookup yields CDR1 SEHNR and CDR2 FQNEAQ (reference sequence). The V segment lost 4 bases and the J segment 0 bases; nucleotides outside the gene matches: 10. The CDR3 coding sequence is TGTGCCAGCAGCTCCCTCCGAGAGCGGGGGGACTCCTACGAGCAGTACTTC. Protein product: CASSSLRERGDSYEQYF.

The V and J genes are TRBV4-2 and TRBJ2-7, with TRBD2 matching 9 bases. The CDR3 totals 17 residues. Germline CDR1 reads LGHNA; CDR2 reads YNFKEQ. V trimming: 0 bases; J trimming: 4 bases; junction bases outside the gene matches: 10. DNA for the CDR3: TGTGCCAGCAGCCAAGATCCAGGCGGGGGGGAAGGATACGAGCAGTACTTC. Translating it yields CASSQDPGGGEGYEQYF.